Presented here are 19 T cell receptor beta chains from one specimen sequenced in a study of T cell clones after liver transplantation. Data came from immunoSEQ multiplex PCR; TCRdb stores just in-frame clones and leaves some out. The repertoire holds tens of thousands of clones, with about 73% as singletons. This material consisted of CD4+ T cells from blood, taken at the approximately 15-month timepoint. The receptors stem from a human patient who received a liver transplant. The graft donor may account for some of the T cells.

The chain carries TRBV30 and TRBJ1-4, with 9 bases identical to TRBD1. Germline values: CDR1 GTSNPN, CDR2 SVGIG (reference sequence). The CDR3 totals 15 residues. Trimming at V came to 2 bases and at J to 8 bases, leaving 9 bases not matched to a gene. CDR3 loop: CAWSQGQGLGEKLFF. CDR3 in DNA: TGTGCCTGGAGTCAAGGACAGGGGCTAGGGGAAAAACTGTTTTTT.

The rearrangement links TRBV7-9 to TRBJ2-1; 11 nucleotides align to TRBD2. From germline, CDR1 is SEHNR and CDR2 FQNEAQ (reference sequence). After removal of 5 bases from V and 10 bases from J, the junction contained 10 bases not matched to a gene. CDR3 length: 15 amino acids. The CDR3 is CASSRTSGGSLEQFF. DNA for the CDR3: TGTGCCAGCAGCCGTACTAGCGGGGGATCTTTAGAGCAGTTCTTC.

The chain employs TRBV19 and TRBJ1-5; D is undetermined. V was cut by 1 base and J by 1 base, with 8 bases left in between. This CDR3 comprises 15 residues. Per the germline V gene, CDR1 is LNHDA and CDR2 is SQIVND (reference sequence). This CDR3 reads CASSIGEGSNQPQHF. For the CDR3, the DNA is TGTGCCAGTAGTATAGGGGAGGGAAGCAATCAGCCCCAGCATTTT.

The J gene is TRBJ2-1, the V gene TRBV19; 9 bases are a match to TRBD1. V shed 3 bases, J shed 9 bases, and the junction held 9 bases outside the gene matches. Germline CDR1 and CDR2: LNHDA and SQIVND (reference sequence). This CDR3 has 15 amino acids. CDR3 amino acids: CASSMTRQGGREQFF. CDR3 DNA sequence: TGTGCCAGTAGTATGACCAGACAGGGGGGACGTGAGCAGTTCTTC.

The rearrangement joins TRBV2 to TRBJ2-1; weak D call: TRBD1 (5 bases). CDR3 length equals 15 residues. Germline V gene sequence: CDR1 SNHLY, CDR2 FYNNEI. V was cut by 3 bases and J by 12 bases, with 21 bases left in between. CDR3 loop: CASSEVRVRRDRQFF. Written as DNA, the CDR3 is TGTGCCAGCAGTGAGGTTAGGGTTCGGCGTGACAGGCAGTTCTTC.

This sequence joins TRBV5-6 and TRBJ2-1; possibly TRBD2 for D (6 bases). There are 12 residues in the CDR3. V gave up 0 bases and J gave up 9 bases, with 7 bases separating them. CDR1 is SGHDT and CDR2 is YYEEEE in the germline V gene. The CDR3 loop reads CASSLAGVEQFF. CDR3 in DNA: TGTGCCAGCAGCTTGGCGGGGGTTGAGCAGTTCTTC.

This clone was observed once. The V call is TRBV18, the J call TRBJ1-1, with D unresolved. Germline CDR1 KGHSH, CDR2 LQKENI. The V gene lost 3 bases and the J gene lost 1 base, with 6 bases spanning the gap. CDR3 length equals 13 residues. CDR3 region: CASSPGANTEAFF. The DNA of the CDR3 is TGTGCCAGCTCACCTGGAGCGAACACTGAAGCTTTCTTT.

The rearrangement joins TRBV28 to TRBJ2-2; 8 bases align to TRBD2. Germline-derived CDR1 and CDR2 are MDHEN and SYDVKM. There are 16 residues in the CDR3. V gave up 6 bases and J gave up 1 base; unmatched junction bases: 7. CDR3 DNA: TGTGCCAGCAGATTCAGCGGGGGCCTGAACACCGGGGAGCTGTTTTTT. Protein product: CASRFSGGLNTGELFF.

The chain is built from TRBV6-6 and TRBJ2-1; D possibly corresponds to TRBD2 (6 bases). Between the trimmed V and J ends, which lost 7 bases and 6 bases, there was a span of 13 bases. CDR1 and CDR2 from the germline V gene are MNHNY and SVGAGI (reference sequence). This CDR3 region has 13 residues. Here the CDR3 DNA reads TGTGCCAGCAAACTAAGCGGGTCCAATGAGCAGTTCTTC. Protein: CASKLSGSNEQFF.

The rearrangement joins TRBV19 to TRBJ1-1, with TRBD1 matching 8 bases. Unmatched junction bases numbered 0, after V lost 5 bases and J lost 4 bases. In germline, CDR1 is LNHDA, CDR2 SQIVND (reference sequence). CDR3 length: 12 amino acids. The CDR3 is CASSGQGTEAFF. The DNA for the CDR3 is TGTGCCAGTAGTGGACAGGGCACTGAAGCTTTCTTT. The complete variable domain, with remaining parts taken from reference TRBV19 and TRBJ1-1, reads DGGITQSPKYLFRKEGQNVTLSCEQNLNHDAMYWYRQDPGQGLRLIYYSQIVNDFQKGDIAEGYSVSREKKESFPLTVTSAQKNPTAFYLCASSGQGTEAFFGQGTRLTVV.

The chain carries TRBV5-1 and TRBJ2-3; TRBD2 might be the D (5 bases). Trimming took off 6 bases at V and 2 bases at J, with 19 bases between the two ends. Per germline, CDR1 SGHRS and CDR2 YFSETQ. The CDR3 is 16 residues long. The CDR3 loop reads CASTIDGVSPTDTQYF. In DNA, the CDR3 is TGCGCCAGCACCATTGACGGGGTGAGCCCCACAGATACGCAGTATTTT.

V and J are TRBV27 and TRBJ2-5, with D possibly TRBD1 on 5 matching bases. V was shortened by 6 bases and J by 4 bases, with 9 bases between the two germline ends. The CDR3 loop spans 12 amino acids. The germline V gene encodes CDR1 MNHEY and CDR2 SMNVEV (reference sequence). The CDR3, as DNA: TGTGCCAGCAGGGGGCTGCGAGAGACCCAGTACTTC. Protein product: CASRGLRETQYF.

This chain joins TRBV7-2 and TRBJ2-3, with 16 bases fitting TRBD2. The CDR3 is 17 residues long. V was clipped by 4 bases and J by 6 bases; unmatched bases: 7. Germline CDR1 reads SGHTA; CDR2 reads FQGNSA. CDR3 region: CASSSGLAGGPSDTQYF. In nucleotides, the CDR3 is TGTGCCAGCAGCTCGGGACTAGCGGGGGGGCCTTCTGATACGCAGTATTTT. The complete variable domain, with remaining parts taken from reference TRBV7-2 and TRBJ2-3, reads GAGVSQSPSNKVTEKGKDVELRCDPISGHTALYWYRQSLGQGLEFLIYFQGNSAPDKSGLPSDRFSAERTGGSVSTLTIQRTQQEDSAVYLCASSSGLAGGPSDTQYFGPGTRLTVL.

This chain links TRBV6-6 with TRBJ2-5; TRBD2 matches 9 bases. Unmatched junction bases numbered 6, after V lost 6 bases and J lost 4 bases. From germline, CDR1 is MNHNY and CDR2 SVGAGI (reference sequence). This CDR3 has 14 amino acids. CDR3 sequence (DNA): TGTGCCAGCAGCCATCTAGCGGGGCGAGAGACCCAGTACTTC. As protein: CASSHLAGRETQYF.

This clone turned up a few times. The CDR3 sequence is CASGLSEQYV. The CDR3 nucleotides read TGTGCCAGTGGATTAAGCGAGCAGTACGTC. V and J are TRBV2 and TRBJ2-7; D call uncertain. V was shortened by 9 bases and J by 6 bases, with 9 bases between the two germline ends. CDR1 is SNHLY, CDR2 FYNNEI, per germline. The CDR3 is 10 residues long.

This sequence joins TRBV7-9 and TRBJ2-1; D unclear. Deletions cut 3 bases from V and 0 bases from J, with 6 bases between. Per the germline V gene, CDR1 is SEHNR and CDR2 is FQNEAQ (reference sequence). This CDR3 comprises 14 residues. DNA of the CDR3: TGTGCCAGCAGCTTGGATAGCTCCTACAATGAGCAGTTCTTC. The encoded protein is CASSLDSSYNEQFF.

The rearrangement links TRBV4-1 to TRBJ2-3; D is unclear. The V end was cut by 0 bases, the J end by 5 bases, with 6 bases between. The CDR3 loop spans 13 amino acids. Germline loops: CDR1 MGHRA, CDR2 YSYEKL. CDR3 sequence reads: CASSQEHRDTQYF. The CDR3 DNA follows: TGCGCCAGCAGCCAAGAGCATAGAGATACGCAGTATTTT.

This clone was detected many times. The gene calls are TRBV30 and TRBJ1-3; TRBD1 aligns across 9 bases. V lost 3 bases to trimming and J lost 5 bases; unmatched junction nucleotides: 8. The CDR3 is 15 residues long. Per the germline V gene, CDR1 is GTSNPN and CDR2 is SVGIG (reference sequence). This CDR3 is CAWSPPGTGRNTIYF. The CDR3 DNA reads TGTGCCTGGAGCCCCCCCGGGACAGGGCGAAACACCATATATTTT.

This chain joins TRBV6-8 and TRBJ1-6; D gene ambiguous. The germline V and J ends were trimmed by 3 bases and 9 bases, with 12 bases remaining between them. The CDR3 has 14 residues. CDR1 is MNHGY and CDR2 is SAAAGT in the germline V gene. The CDR3 spells CASSYRGAGSPLHF. CDR3 DNA: TGTGCCAGCAGTTATCGGGGTGCTGGTTCACCCCTCCACTTT.